This passage covers 26 T cell receptor beta chains from one sample sequenced in a study of human T cells and chemical hapten exposure. Noted time point: patch test 2, 6 weeks after DPC sensitization. The treatment: therapeutic diphenylcyclopropenone sensitization with weekly scalp DPC. In TCRdb, the RACE reads were re-called with MiXCR into one record per CDR3 protein. The table lists 75,000 to 100,000 distinct CDR3 sequences, 9.3% of them singletons. The sequenced sample was whole blood, obtained in connection with sensitization to the hapten diphenylcyclopropenone (DPC). The source of these receptors is a middle-aged woman with alopecia areata. Some clones in this sample may be carry-over from other donors' samples.

The chain links TRBV28 to TRBJ2-7; the D is unclear. Germline CDR1 MDHEN, CDR2 SYDVKM. This CDR3 contains 10 residues. The V end lost 6 bases, the J end lost 4 bases, and 4 bases lay between the germline ends. The CDR3: CASRRYEQYF. In nucleotides, the CDR3 is TGTGCCAGCAGGAGATACGAGCAGTACTTC.

This clonotype occurred many times. Here the CDR3 DNA reads TGTGCCAGCAGCCACCGGGACAGGGGGCCTGGGGCCAACGTCCTGACTTTC. Amino acids: CASSHRDRGPGANVLTF. The chain is built from TRBV7-9 and TRBJ2-6; 12 bases line up with TRBD1. The CDR3 extends over 17 amino acids. With V trimmed by 5 bases and J by 2 bases, 4 bases remained unmatched. Germline V gene data show CDR1 as SEHNR and CDR2 as FQNEAQ (reference sequence).

The chain carries TRBV24-1 and TRBJ2-5; 8 nucleotides agree with TRBD1. Losses at the gene ends were 3 bases for V and 1 base for J; bases not matched to a gene: 3. Germline V gives CDR1 KGHDR, CDR2 SFDVKD. This CDR3 comprises 15 residues. CDR3 nucleotide sequence: TGTGCCACCAGTGATAAGGGGACAGGCCAAGAGACCCAGTACTTC. The encoded protein is CATSDKGTGQETQYF.

The V gene is TRBV29-1, the J gene TRBJ2-7; 7 bases agree with TRBD2. The CDR3 spans 15 residues. V lost 0 bases to trimming and J lost 0 bases; unmatched junction nucleotides: 5. Germline V gives CDR1 SQVTM, CDR2 ANQGSEA. This CDR3 reads CSVEDRPGGSYEQYF. DNA of the CDR3: TGCAGCGTTGAAGATCGTCCGGGAGGCTCCTACGAGCAGTACTTC.

This clonotype was counted a few times. The chain carries TRBV6-2 or TRBV6-3 and TRBJ2-7; D uncertain. The germline V and J ends were trimmed by 0 bases and 0 bases, with 9 bases remaining between them. CDR1 is MNHEY and CDR2 is SVGEGT in the germline V gene. The CDR3 consists of 15 residues. DNA for the CDR3: TGTGCCAGCAGTTACTCGACACCGAGCTCCTACGAGCAGTACTTC. It specifies CASSYSTPSSYEQYF.

The genes are TRBV6-5 and TRBJ1-5, with D hard to call. Between the trimmed V and J ends, which lost 2 bases and 0 bases, there was a span of 8 bases. The CDR3 length is 15 residues. CDR1 and CDR2 (germline): MNHEY, SVGAGI. The CDR3 protein is CASSYSGYSNQPQHF. The CDR3 DNA reads as TGTGCCAGCAGTTACAGCGGATATAGCAATCAGCCCCAGCATTTT.

This clonotype has a count of ten or more. V gene TRBV29-1 combines with J gene TRBJ2-1; D is possibly TRBD1 or TRBD2 (6 bases each). Germline-derived CDR1 and CDR2 are SQVTM and ANQGSEA. CDR3 size: 17 residues. V gave up 6 bases and J gave up 2 bases, with 23 bases separating them. The CDR3 sequence is CSVGGGGPKAPYNEQFF. The CDR3 DNA reads as TGCAGCGTGGGTGGAGGGGGGCCTAAAGCCCCCTACAATGAGCAGTTCTTC.

This clonotype occurred many times. The genes are TRBV28 and TRBJ2-1; no clear D gene. Germline assignment: CDR1 MDHEN and CDR2 SYDVKM. This CDR3 is 12 amino acids long. The ends were cut back, 1 base at V and 6 bases at J, with 4 bases in the middle. CDR3 sequence reads: CASSLFFNEQFF. CDR3 DNA: TGTGCCAGCAGTTTATTCTTCAATGAGCAGTTCTTC.

This clonotype appeared a few times. This chain uses TRBV7-3 with TRBJ2-3; tentatively, D is TRBD1 (5 bases). This CDR3 comprises 13 residues. Looked up from germline, CDR1 is SGHTA and CDR2 is FQGTGA. The V and J ends lost 5 bases and 5 bases respectively, with 11 bases between them. The CDR3 spells CASSAATGDTQYF. CDR3 DNA sequence: TGTGCCAGCAGCGCGGCCACAGGAGATACGCAGTATTTT.

This clonotype has a handful of counts. This sequence joins TRBV6-1 and TRBJ2-1; no firm D call. Trimming cost V 4 bases and J 1 base, with 8 bases left between them. Germline V gene data show CDR1 as MNHNS and CDR2 as SASEGT. This CDR3 spans 14 amino acids. CDR3 residues: CASSGSGSYNEQFF. For the CDR3, the DNA is TGTGCCAGCAGTGGGTCCGGGTCCTACAATGAGCAGTTCTTC.

The V call is TRBV28, the J call TRBJ2-3, with D perhaps matching TRBD1 (6 bases). The CDR3 spans 10 residues. The V end lost 8 bases, the J end lost 9 bases, and 9 bases lay between the germline ends. Germline values: CDR1 MDHEN, CDR2 SYDVKM. CDR3 residues: CASQQGTQYF. The DNA for the CDR3 is TGTGCCAGCCAACAGGGAACGCAGTATTTT.

This clonotype was counted between two and nine times. The chain employs TRBV18 and TRBJ2-1; TRBD2 matches at 14 bases. This CDR3 spans 18 amino acids. The germline V gene encodes CDR1 KGHSH and CDR2 LQKENI. V lost 7 bases, J lost 0 bases, and 8 bases stayed unmatched. In DNA form, the CDR3 reads TGTGCCAGCTACAAGGGACTAGCGGGGGCGAGCTCCTACAATGAGCAGTTCTTC. Protein product: CASYKGLAGASSYNEQFF.

The CDR3 reads CASSVHGNTEAFF. In DNA, the CDR3 is TGTGCCAGCAGCGTCCACGGGAACACTGAAGCTTTCTTT. This chain uses TRBV9 with TRBJ1-1; D is ambiguous. This CDR3 is 13 amino acids long. Germline loops: CDR1 SGDLS, CDR2 YYNGEE. The ends were cut back, 2 bases at V and 1 base at J, with 6 bases in the middle.

J is TRBJ2-7 and V is TRBV19; 9 bases agree with TRBD2. Losses at the gene ends were 4 bases for V and 2 bases for J; bases not matched to a gene: 6. Germline CDR1 and CDR2: LNHDA and SQIVND (reference sequence). This CDR3 region has 15 residues. The CDR3 loop is CASSTGTSLTYEQYF. The CDR3 DNA follows: TGTGCCAGTAGTACCGGGACTAGCCTCACCTACGAGCAGTACTTC.

This clonotype was found a few times. This chain uses TRBV2 with TRBJ2-4; D gene uncertain. The germline V and J ends were trimmed by 4 bases and 6 bases, with 1 base remaining between them. Germline V gene lookup returns CDR1 SNHLY and CDR2 FYNNEI. The CDR3 has 10 residues. This chain's CDR3 is CASSANIQYF. CDR3 coding DNA: TGTGCCAGCAGTGCAAACATTCAGTACTTC.

J is TRBJ2-6 and V is TRBV29-1, with D maybe TRBD1 (5 bases). V gave up 6 bases and J gave up 2 bases, with 14 bases separating them. The CDR3 is 15 amino acids. Germline V gives CDR1 SQVTM, CDR2 ANQGSEA. CDR3 in DNA: TGCAGCGTAAGCGCAGGGTCGGCTGGGGCCAACGTCCTGACTTTC. Translated: CSVSAGSAGANVLTF.

This clonotype has a count of ten or more. The chain is built from TRBV30 and TRBJ1-5; D might be TRBD1 (6 bases). V shed 4 bases and J shed 3 bases, with 10 bases lying between them. The CDR3 length is 13 residues. Germline V gene lookup returns CDR1 GTSNPN and CDR2 SVGIG (reference sequence). CDR3: CAWTGQINQPQHF. CDR3 sequence (DNA): TGTGCCTGGACTGGACAGATCAATCAGCCCCAGCATTTT.

The sample holds many counts of this clonotype. The chain employs TRBV20-1 and TRBJ1-1; D uncertain. The CDR3 contains 14 residues. The V gene lost 5 bases and the J gene lost 2 bases, with 15 bases spanning the gap. In germline, CDR1 is DFQATT, CDR2 SNEGSKA (reference sequence). CDR3 residues: CSAETSWGNTEAFF. CDR3 coding DNA: TGCAGTGCTGAGACCTCTTGGGGAAACACTGAAGCTTTCTTT.

This clonotype has a handful of counts. The chain joins TRBV5-7 to TRBJ2-4, with 10 bases that match TRBD2. TRBV5-7 is an open reading frame whose function is uncertain. V lost 0 bases and J lost 4; bases outside the gene matches: 4. This CDR3 is 16 amino acids long. Here the CDR3 reads CASSLGTSGTKNIQYF. As DNA, the CDR3 is TGTGCCAGCAGCTTGGGGACTAGCGGAACTAAAAACATTCAGTACTTC.

The table lists this clonotype with a few counts. The V call is TRBV7-2, the J call TRBJ1-2, with D unclear. V was trimmed by 6 bases and J by 4 bases, leaving 12 bases between them. The length of the CDR3 is 13 residues. Looked up from germline, CDR1 is SGHTA and CDR2 is FQGNSA. CDR3 amino acids: CASRPVDGYGYTF. CDR3 coding DNA: TGTGCCAGCAGGCCAGTCGACGGCTATGGCTACACCTTC.

CDR3 bases: TGTGCCAGCAGCCAACGGCTAGTGCAGGGCGCCGGGGAGCTGTTTTTT. It yields the protein CASSQRLVQGAGELFF. The chain joins TRBV3-1 to TRBJ2-2; TRBD1 might be the D (5 bases). CDR1 and CDR2 from the germline V gene are LGHDT and YNNKEL (reference sequence). The V and J ends lost 2 bases and 6 bases respectively, with 16 bases between them. The CDR3 totals 16 residues.

The chain joins TRBV6-5 to TRBJ1-6; a possible D gene is TRBD1 (5 bases). Germline V CDR1 and CDR2: MNHEY, SVGAGI. V lost 2 bases and J 6 bases, leaving 11 bases between the germline ends. The CDR3 spans 15 residues. For the CDR3, the DNA is TGTGCCAGCAGTTACGGGCAGCAGGGTAATTCACCCCTCCACTTT. This encodes CASSYGQQGNSPLHF.

The rearrangement links TRBV30 to TRBJ2-7; 10 positions agree with TRBD1. V dropped 5 bases and J dropped 7; count of bases not matched to a gene: 8. Germline values: CDR1 GTSNPN, CDR2 SVGIG (reference sequence). This CDR3 is built from 13 residues. The CDR3 loop reads CAWRTGGTGEQYF. CDR3 DNA: TGTGCCTGGCGGACAGGGGGAACGGGTGAGCAGTACTTC.

This clonotype was recorded many times. V gene TRBV6-1 combines with J gene TRBJ2-2, with D possibly matching TRBD2 (5 bases). V was pared by 7 bases and J by 3 bases, with 9 bases between. The V gene's germline CDR1 is MNHNS and CDR2 SASEGT. The length of the CDR3 is 13 residues. CDR3 sequence: CASTGLDTGELFF. For the CDR3, the DNA is TGTGCCAGCACGGGGTTGGACACCGGGGAGCTGTTTTTT.

This clonotype was detected many times. The gene calls are TRBV2 and TRBJ2-5; D is uncertain. V was cut by 5 bases and J by 1 base, with 14 bases left in between. This CDR3 has 15 amino acids. The germline V gene encodes CDR1 SNHLY and CDR2 FYNNEI. The chain's CDR3 is CASSLADSRQETQYF. The CDR3 DNA reads as TGTGCCAGCAGTTTGGCAGATTCCCGCCAAGAGACCCAGTACTTC.

As concerns this clonotype: Given a much more abundant clone one base away, this may be a read error. The chain has TRBV6-6 and TRBJ2-3, with 8 positions matching TRBD1. The CDR3 spans 15 residues. Germline CDR1 is MNHNY and CDR2 is SVGAGI (reference sequence). CDR3 loop: CASCYGDRRTDTQYF. The CDR3 DNA is TGTGCCAGCTGTTACGGGGACAGGCGCACAGATACGCAGTATTTT.